Following are 18 T cell receptor beta chains from one sample sequenced in a study of OX40 agonist ivuxolimab in advanced cancers. The data were produced by immunoSEQ multiplex PCR, yet TCRdb's version contains in-frame clones alone and is incomplete. The sample has about 100,000 clones, more than 85% seen once; the top ten hold 0.5% to 0.65%. The sample was CD4+ or CD8+ T cells sorted from blood, taken in a trial of the OX40 agonist ivuxolimab. The source of these receptors is an adult with an advanced solid tumor such as melanoma, head and neck, liver or kidney cancer.

CDR3 protein: CASSLWRGEATEQFF. The CDR3 DNA reads TGTGCCAGCAGTTTATGGCGAGGGGAGGCTACTGAGCAGTTCTTC. The rearrangement links TRBV27 to TRBJ2-1; the D gene is possibly TRBD2 (6 bases). Germline CDR1 reads MNHEY; CDR2 reads SMNVEV (reference sequence). Trimming stripped 1 base from V and 9 bases from J, with 16 bases between. The CDR3 contains 15 residues.

V and J are TRBV7-2 and TRBJ2-7; possibly TRBD1 for D (6 bases). The germline V and J ends were trimmed by 5 bases and 2 bases, with 10 bases remaining between them. This CDR3 has 13 amino acids. The germline V gene has CDR1 SGHTA and CDR2 FQGNSA. Written as DNA, the CDR3 is TGTGCCAGCAGCACCCGACAGGCCTACGAGCAGTACTTC. It specifies CASSTRQAYEQYF.

CDR3 amino acids: CVSGRKFYEQYF. DNA of the CDR3: TGTGTTAGCGGGAGAAAGTTTTACGAGCAGTACTTC. This chain uses TRBV28 with TRBJ2-7, with TRBD2 matching over 9 bases. The CDR3 totals 12 residues. In germline, CDR1 is MDHEN, CDR2 SYDVKM.

This CDR3 reads CASSSAGGSGNTIYF. In nucleotides, the CDR3 is TGTGCCAGCAGTTCAGCAGGGGGATCTGGAAACACCATATATTTT. V gene TRBV28 combines with J gene TRBJ1-3; 7 positions agree with TRBD1. V lost 4 bases to trimming and J lost 1 base; unmatched junction nucleotides: 4. CDR3 length: 15 residues. CDR1 is MDHEN, CDR2 SYDVKM, per germline. Complete variable domain (other parts from reference TRBV28 and TRBJ1-3): DVKVTQSSRYLVKRTGEKVFLECVQDMDHENMFWYRQDPGLGLRLIYFSYDVKMKEKGDIPEGYSVSREKKERFSLILESASTNQTSMYLCASSSAGGSGNTIYFGEGSWLTVV.

The J gene is TRBJ1-5, the V gene TRBV18; 8 bases map to TRBD1. The CDR3 is made up of 14 amino acids. Germline V gene lookup returns CDR1 KGHSH and CDR2 LQKENI. With 4 bases clipped from V and 7 bases from J, the junction kept 6 bases outside the gene matches. The CDR3, as DNA: TGTGCCAGCTCACAGACAGGGGATAACCAGCCCCAGCATTTT. Its protein is CASSQTGDNQPQHF. Drawing the rest from reference TRBV18 and TRBJ1-5, the complete variable domain is NAGVMQNPRHLVRRRGQEARLRCSPMKGHSHVYWYRQLPEEGLKFMVYLQKENIIDESGMPKERFSAEFPKEGPSILRIQQVVRGDSAAYFCASSQTGDNQPQHFGDGTRLSIL.

The chain links TRBV28 to TRBJ2-3, with 12 nucleotides matching TRBD2. The germline V gene has CDR1 MDHEN and CDR2 SYDVKM. The CDR3 sequence is 14 residues long. Unmatched junction bases numbered 4, after V lost 8 bases and J lost 4 bases. CDR3 amino acids: CASGTSGWSDTQYF. The CDR3 DNA follows: TGTGCCAGCGGGACTAGCGGGTGGTCAGATACGCAGTATTTT.

The J gene is TRBJ2-6, the V gene TRBV2; 7 bases agree with TRBD1. The CDR3 contains 18 residues. Looked up from germline, CDR1 is SNHLY and CDR2 is FYNNEI. The V segment lost 7 bases and the J segment 0 bases; nucleotides outside the gene matches: 12. The CDR3 protein is CASNWGQYLYSGANVLTF. The CDR3 DNA follows: TGTGCCAGCAACTGGGGACAGTACCTCTACTCTGGGGCCAACGTCCTGACTTTC.

This clone was recorded once. V gene TRBV4-3 combines with J gene TRBJ2-7; D remains unclear. Germline values: CDR1 LGHNA, CDR2 YSLEER. CDR3 length: 14 residues. Trimming removed 6 bases from V and 3 bases from J, with 15 bases in between. Here the CDR3 DNA reads TGCGCCAGCAGTCTATACTTCCAGGACTACGAGCAGTACTTC. The encoded protein is CASSLYFQDYEQYF.

The chain employs TRBV28 and TRBJ2-2; 10 bases fit TRBD1. Trimming removed 6 bases from V and 5 bases from J; junction bases left unmatched: 12. Germline-derived CDR1 and CDR2 are MDHEN and SYDVKM. This CDR3 is built from 17 residues. CDR3 loop: CASSRQTGGFDTGELFF. CDR3 DNA sequence: TGTGCCAGCAGCCGCCAGACAGGGGGCTTTGATACCGGGGAGCTGTTTTTT. Variable domain in full (rest from reference TRBV28 and TRBJ2-2): DVKVTQSSRYLVKRTGEKVFLECVQDMDHENMFWYRQDPGLGLRLIYFSYDVKMKEKGDIPEGYSVSREKKERFSLILESASTNQTSMYLCASSRQTGGFDTGELFFGEGSRLTVL.

V is TRBV20-1 and J is TRBJ2-7; D is ambiguous. With 5 bases removed from V and 4 bases from J, the gap between germline ends came to 9 bases. Germline CDR1 and CDR2: DFQATT and SNEGSKA (reference sequence). The CDR3 contains 11 residues. CDR3 sequence: CSAGGRYEQYF. The CDR3 DNA reads TGCAGTGCTGGCGGACGTTACGAGCAGTACTTC.

The V gene is TRBV19, the J gene TRBJ2-6; 11 positions match TRBD2. CDR3 length equals 17 residues. Germline lookup yields CDR1 LNHDA and CDR2 SQIVND (reference sequence). The trim removed 5 bases at V and 3 bases at J, leaving 6 bases unmatched. In nucleotides, the CDR3 is TGTGCCAGTAGTTTTAGCGGGAGGGCCAGTGGGGCCAACGTCCTGACTTTC. Amino acids: CASSFSGRASGANVLTF.

This clone was seen only once. The J gene is TRBJ2-5, the V gene TRBV29-1, with D possibly TRBD1 on 6 matching bases. CDR3 size: 12 residues. V lost 7 bases, J lost 2 bases, and 11 bases lay in between. Germline CDR1 and CDR2: SQVTM and ANQGSEA. The CDR3 is CSAGQLQETQYF. The CDR3 nucleotides read TGCAGCGCAGGACAGTTACAAGAGACCCAGTACTTC.

The rearrangement joins TRBV2 to TRBJ2-7, with TRBD1 identical over 7 bases. Germline V gene lookup returns CDR1 SNHLY and CDR2 FYNNEI. V lost 8 bases to trimming and J lost 3 bases; unmatched junction nucleotides: 10. The CDR3 is 14 residues long. CDR3 nucleotides: TGTGCCAGCCTTCCGGACAGGTTTAGCTACGAGCAGTACTTC. Translation: CASLPDRFSYEQYF.

The J gene is TRBJ2-1, the V gene TRBV5-1; D unclear. From germline, CDR1 is SGHRS and CDR2 YFSETQ. This CDR3 has 15 amino acids. Trimming shortened V by 4 bases and J by 0 bases, and 11 bases separated the two germline ends. The CDR3 sequence: CASSPTPSSYNEQFF. CDR3 DNA: TGCGCCAGCAGCCCAACCCCGAGCTCCTACAATGAGCAGTTCTTC.

The chain uses TRBV6-5 and TRBJ2-1; D gene uncertain. V lost 7 bases and J 3 bases, leaving 10 bases between the germline ends. Germline V gives CDR1 MNHEY, CDR2 SVGAGI. This CDR3 has 13 residues. The CDR3 DNA follows: TGTGCCAGCATAGGGCAGCACTACAATGAGCAGTTCTTC. Amino acid sequence: CASIGQHYNEQFF.

The genes are TRBV27 and TRBJ2-7; the D gene is possibly TRBD1 (6 bases). The germline V gene encodes CDR1 MNHEY and CDR2 SMNVEV (reference sequence). Trimming took 5 bases from V and 9 from J, leaving 14 bases between them. This CDR3 comprises 12 residues. The CDR3 DNA reads as TGTGCCAGCAGTGAAATCCAGGGGAGGCAGTACTTC. Protein: CASSEIQGRQYF.

The genes are TRBV11-2 and TRBJ1-1; D gene unclear. V shed 3 bases and J shed 5 bases, with 13 bases lying between them. There are 14 residues in the CDR3. Germline V gives CDR1 SGHAT, CDR2 FQNNGV. This CDR3 reads CASSFTYGGTEAFF. In DNA, the CDR3 is TGTGCCAGCAGCTTCACCTATGGCGGGACTGAAGCTTTCTTT.

The gene calls are TRBV7-9 and TRBJ2-5, with D perhaps given as TRBD1 or TRBD2 (6 bases each). Germline loops: CDR1 SEHNR, CDR2 FQNEAQ (reference sequence). The CDR3 totals 16 residues. V dropped 4 bases and J dropped 5 bases, with 20 bases sitting between them. CDR3 protein: CASSWGAPQYWETQYF. The CDR3, as DNA: TGTGCCAGCAGCTGGGGGGCACCACAATACTGGGAGACCCAGTACTTC. Complete variable domain (other parts from reference TRBV7-9 and TRBJ2-5): DTGVSQNPRHKITKRGQNVTFRCDPISEHNRLYWYRQTLGQGPEFLTYFQNEAQLEKSRLLSDRFSAERPKGSFSTLEIQRTEQGDSAMYLCASSWGAPQYWETQYFGPGTRLLVL.